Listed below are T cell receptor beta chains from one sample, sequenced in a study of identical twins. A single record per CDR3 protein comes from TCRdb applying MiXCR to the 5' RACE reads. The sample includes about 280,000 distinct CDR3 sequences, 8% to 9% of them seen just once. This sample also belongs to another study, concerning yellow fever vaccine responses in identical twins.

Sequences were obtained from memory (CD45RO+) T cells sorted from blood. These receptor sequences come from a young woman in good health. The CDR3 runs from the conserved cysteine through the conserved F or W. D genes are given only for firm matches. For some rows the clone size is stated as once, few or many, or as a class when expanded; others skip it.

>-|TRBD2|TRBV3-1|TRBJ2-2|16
TGTGCCAGCAGCCGCCGGACTAGCGGGAACACCGGGGAGCTGTTTTTT
CASSRRTSGNTGELFF
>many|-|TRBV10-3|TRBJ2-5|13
TGTGCCATCAAGCTAGACGGGGGAGAGACCCAGTACTTC
CAIKLDGGETQYF
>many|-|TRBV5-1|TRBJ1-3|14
TGCGCCAGCAGCTTGTGGCAGGGTGCAAACACCATATATTTT
CASSLWQGANTIYF
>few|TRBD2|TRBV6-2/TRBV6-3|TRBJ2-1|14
TGTGCCAGCAGCCCCGGGACTAGCTACAATGAGCAGTTCTTC
CASSPGTSYNEQFF
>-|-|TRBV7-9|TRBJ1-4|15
TGTGCCAGCAGCTTCGCCCAGTCAACTAATGAAAAACTGTTTTTT
CASSFAQSTNEKLFF
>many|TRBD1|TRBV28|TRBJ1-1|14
TGTGCCAGCAGTTTGGGGGGACAGAAAGGGGCGACTTTCTTT
CASSLGGQKGATFF
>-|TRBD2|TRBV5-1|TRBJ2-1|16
TGCGCCAGCAGCTTGGGAGGGACTAGCGGGAGCGATGAGCAGTTCTTC
CASSLGGTSGSDEQFF
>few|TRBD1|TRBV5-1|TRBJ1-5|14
TGCGCCAGCAGCGCGACAGGGGTGGATCAGCCCCAGCATTTT
CASSATGVDQPQHF
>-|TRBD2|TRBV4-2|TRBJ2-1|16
TGTGCCAGCAGCCAAGATAGAACTAGCGTTTACAATGAGCAGTTCTTC
CASSQDRTSVYNEQFF
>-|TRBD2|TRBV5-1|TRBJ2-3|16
TGCGCCAGCAGCCCAGGGACTAGCGGCAACACAGATACGCAGTATTTT
CASSPGTSGNTDTQYF
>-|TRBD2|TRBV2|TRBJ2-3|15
TGTGCCAGCAGTGAAGAGGGACTAGGCACAGATACGCAGTATTTT
CASSEEGLGTDTQYF
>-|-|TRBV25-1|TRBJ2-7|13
TGTGCCAGCAGTGAAGTTGTCAGGGGCGAGCAGTACTTC
CASSEVVRGEQYF
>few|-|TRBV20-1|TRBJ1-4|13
TGCAGTGCTAGAGACAGGCAAAATGAAAAACTGTTTTTT
CSARDRQNEKLFF
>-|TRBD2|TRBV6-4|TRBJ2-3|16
TGTGCCAGCAGTGACTCCGTGGGAGGGCCTCCAGATACGCAGTATTTT
CASSDSVGGPPDTQYF
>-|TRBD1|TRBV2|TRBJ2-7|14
TGTGCCAGCAGACCCGGACAGGGTGTGGGCGAGCAGTACTTC
CASRPGQGVGEQYF
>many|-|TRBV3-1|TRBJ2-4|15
TGTGCCAGCAGCCAAACCGGACTACCTAAAAACATTCAGTACTTC
CASSQTGLPKNIQYF
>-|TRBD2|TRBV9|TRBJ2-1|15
TGTGCCAGCAGCGAGAGACTAGCGGACTACAATGAGCAGTTCTTC
CASSERLADYNEQFF
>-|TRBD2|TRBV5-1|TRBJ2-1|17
TGCGCCAGCAGCTTGGGAGGGCTAGCGGGACCAAAAGTTGAGCAGTTCTTC
CASSLGGLAGPKVEQFF
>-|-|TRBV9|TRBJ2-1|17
TGTGCCAGCAGCGTAGTAGGCGGAGGGGCAGGGCGCAATGAGCAGTTCTTC
CASSVVGGGAGRNEQFF
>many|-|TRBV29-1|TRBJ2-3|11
TGCAGCGTTCATGACACAGATACGCAGTATTTT
CSVHDTDTQYF
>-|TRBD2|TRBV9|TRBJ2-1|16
TGTGCCAGCAGCCTAAGCGGGGGGGCGACAGGCAATGAGCAGTTCTTC
CASSLSGGATGNEQFF
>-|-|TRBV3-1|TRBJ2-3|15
TGTGCCAGCAGCCAAGGGGCCGGGCGAAGCAATACGCAGTATTTT
CASSQGAGRSNTQYF
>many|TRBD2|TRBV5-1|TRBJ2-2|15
TGCGCCAGCAGTTCAGGACTAGCGGGAAACGGGGAGCTGTTTTTT
CASSSGLAGNGELFF
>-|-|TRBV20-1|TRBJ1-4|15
TGCAGTGCTAGAAAGGACACCCCAACTAATGAAAAACTGTTTTTT
CSARKDTPTNEKLFF
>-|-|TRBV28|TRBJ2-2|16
TGTGCCAGCAGTTTAATGAGGGAGGATCGAACCGGGGAGCTGTTTTTT
CASSLMREDRTGELFF
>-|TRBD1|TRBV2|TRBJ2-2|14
TGTGCCAGCATTGGACAGGGAAAGACCGGGGAGCTGTTTTTT
CASIGQGKTGELFF
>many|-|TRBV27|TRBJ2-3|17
TGTGCCAGCAGCCCACAACTGGGACCCCAAAAGACGGATACGCAGTATTTT
CASSPQLGPQKTDTQYF
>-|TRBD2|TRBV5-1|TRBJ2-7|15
TGCGCCAGCAGCTTGCGGGCTAGCGGGGCCTACGAGCAGTACTTC
CASSLRASGAYEQYF
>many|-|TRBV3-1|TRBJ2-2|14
TGTGCCAGCAGCCCTCCCTTCGGAACCGGGGAGCTGTTTTTT
CASSPPFGTGELFF
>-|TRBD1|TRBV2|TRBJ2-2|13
TGTGCCACTGGGACAGGGGACACCGGGGAGCTGTTTTTT
CATGTGDTGELFF
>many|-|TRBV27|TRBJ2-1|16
TGTGCCAGCAGTTTATCTCTCAGGGTATCGGGTAGTGAGCAGTTCTTC
CASSLSLRVSGSEQFF
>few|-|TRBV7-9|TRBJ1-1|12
TGTGCCAGCAGCTTAGTAGACACTGAAGCTTTCTTT
CASSLVDTEAFF
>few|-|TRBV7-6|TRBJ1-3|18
TGTGCCAGCAGCTTAGGAATGGGGGCGGCAGGCTCTGGAAACACCATATATTTT
CASSLGMGAAGSGNTIYF
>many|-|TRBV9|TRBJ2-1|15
TGTGCCAGCAGCGTAGGTTTCACGGGAGTGGATGAGCAGTTCTTC
CASSVGFTGVDEQFF
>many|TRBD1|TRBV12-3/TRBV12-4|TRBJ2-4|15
TGTGCCAGCAGTCGGACAGGGCGCACGATGGAAGTGGAGTACTTC
CASSRTGRTMEVEYF
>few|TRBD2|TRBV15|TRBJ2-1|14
TGTGCCGCTTCCACACTAGCGGGCTACAATGAGCAGTTCTTC
CAASTLAGYNEQFF
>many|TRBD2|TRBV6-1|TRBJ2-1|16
TGTGCCAGCAGCCCCCCCGGACTAGTTTCTAACAATGAGCAGTTCTTC
CASSPPGLVSNNEQFF
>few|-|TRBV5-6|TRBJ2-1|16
TGTGCCAGCAGCCCGGGGGGCAGGGCTACCTACAATGAGCAGTTCTTC
CASSPGGRATYNEQFF
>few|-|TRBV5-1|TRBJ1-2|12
TGCGCCAGCAGCCGCCCTAATCAGCGCTACACCTTC
CASSRPNQRYTF
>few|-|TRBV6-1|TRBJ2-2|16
TGTGCCAGCAGTGAACGGGGGGCAGCGAACACCGGGGAGCTGTTTTTT
CASSERGAANTGELFF
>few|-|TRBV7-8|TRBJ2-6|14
TGTGCCAGCAGCTCCCCCGCCGGGGCCAACGTCCTGACTTTC
CASSSPAGANVLTF
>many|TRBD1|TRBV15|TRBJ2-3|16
TGTGCCACCAGCAGACCGACAGGGTACGGCACAGATACGCAGTATTTT
CATSRPTGYGTDTQYF
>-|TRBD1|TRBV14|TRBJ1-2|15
TGTGCCAGCAGCCATGGGACAGGACATAACTATGGCTACACCTTC
CASSHGTGHNYGYTF
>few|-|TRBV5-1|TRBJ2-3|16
TGCGCCAGCAGCCCCACGAGCGGGTCTATCACAGATACGCAGTATTTT
CASSPTSGSITDTQYF
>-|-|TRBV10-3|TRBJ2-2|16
TGTGCCATCAGTCCCTCACGAGGGGTCGGCACCGGGGAGCTGTTTTTT
CAISPSRGVGTGELFF
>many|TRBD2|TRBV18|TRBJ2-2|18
TGTGCCAGCTCACCAACTAGCGGGAACGCCGCGAACACCGGGGAGCTGTTTTTT
CASSPTSGNAANTGELFF
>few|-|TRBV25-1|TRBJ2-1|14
TGTGCCAGCAGTGTTGGGGGAGTTCTCCATGAGCAGTTCTTC
CASSVGGVLHEQFF
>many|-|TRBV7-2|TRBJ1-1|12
TGTGCCAGCAGCCCCCCCCTGACTAAAGCTTTCTTT
CASSPPLTKAFF
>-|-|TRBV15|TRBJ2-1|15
TGTGCCACCAGCAGACGTGCACAGGGAGGGAATGAGCAGTTCTTC
CATSRRAQGGNEQFF
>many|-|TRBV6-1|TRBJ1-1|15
TGTGCCAGTGTCCCTAATGCAGGGAAGAACACTGAAGCTTTCTTT
CASVPNAGKNTEAFF
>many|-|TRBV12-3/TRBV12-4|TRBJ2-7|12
TGTGCCAGCTTCAAGATTCGGTACGAGCAGTACTTC
CASFKIRYEQYF
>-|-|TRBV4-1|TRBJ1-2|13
TGCGCCAGCAGCCAAGTCGAGAATTATGGCTACACCTTC
CASSQVENYGYTF
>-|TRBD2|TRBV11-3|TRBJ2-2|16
TGTGCCAGCAGCTTATCAGGACTAGCAGACACCGGGGAGCTGTTTTTT
CASSLSGLADTGELFF